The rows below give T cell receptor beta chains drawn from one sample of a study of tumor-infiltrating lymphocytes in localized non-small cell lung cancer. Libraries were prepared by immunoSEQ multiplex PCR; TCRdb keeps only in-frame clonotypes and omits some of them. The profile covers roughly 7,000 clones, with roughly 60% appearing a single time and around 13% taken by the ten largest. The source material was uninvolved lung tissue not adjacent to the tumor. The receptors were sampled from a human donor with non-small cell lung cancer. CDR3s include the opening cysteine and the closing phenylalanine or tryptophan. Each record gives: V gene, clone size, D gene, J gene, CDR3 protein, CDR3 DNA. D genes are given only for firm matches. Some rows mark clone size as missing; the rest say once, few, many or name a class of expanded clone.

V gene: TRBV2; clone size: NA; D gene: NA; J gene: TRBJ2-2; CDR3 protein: CASNLGRPNTGELFF; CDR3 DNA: TGTGCCAGTAATTTGGGAAGACCGAACACCGGGGAGCTGTTTTTT
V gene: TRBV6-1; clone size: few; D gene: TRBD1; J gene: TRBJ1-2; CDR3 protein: CASSGTGDYGYTF; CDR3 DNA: TGTGCCAGCAGCGGGACAGGGGACTATGGCTACACCTTC
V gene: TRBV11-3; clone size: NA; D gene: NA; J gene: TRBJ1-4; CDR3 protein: CASSPTANEKLFF; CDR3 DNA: TGTGCCAGCAGCCCCACGGCTAATGAAAAACTGTTTTTT
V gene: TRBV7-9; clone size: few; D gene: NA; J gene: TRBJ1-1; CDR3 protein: CASSPTVNTEAFF; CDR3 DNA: TGTGCCAGCAGTCCCACGGTGAACACTGAAGCTTTCTTT
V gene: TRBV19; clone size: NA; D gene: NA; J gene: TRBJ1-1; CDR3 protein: CASSPIPRDPNTEAFF; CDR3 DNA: TGTGCCAGTAGTCCGATTCCGAGGGACCCAAACACTGAAGCTTTCTTT
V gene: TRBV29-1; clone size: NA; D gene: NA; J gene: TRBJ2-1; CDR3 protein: CSPGGGPYNEQFF; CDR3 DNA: TGCAGCCCGGGCGGGGGCCCTTACAATGAGCAGTTCTTC
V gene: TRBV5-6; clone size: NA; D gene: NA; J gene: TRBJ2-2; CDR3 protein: CASSFLGTEDTGELFF; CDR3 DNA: TGTGCCAGCAGCTTTTTGGGGACGGAAGACACCGGGGAGCTGTTTTTT
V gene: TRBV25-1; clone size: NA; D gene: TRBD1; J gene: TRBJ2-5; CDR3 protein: CASSEDRGQETQYF; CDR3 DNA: TGTGCCAGCAGTGAGGACAGGGGCCAAGAGACCCAGTACTTC
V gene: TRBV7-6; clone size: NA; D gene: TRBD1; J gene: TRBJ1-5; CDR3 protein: CASSTGGSNQPQHF; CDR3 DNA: TGTGCCAGCAGCACAGGGGGGAGCAATCAGCCCCAGCATTTT
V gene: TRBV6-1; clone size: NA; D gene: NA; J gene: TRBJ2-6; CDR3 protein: CASSPDPSGANVLTF; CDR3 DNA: TGTGCCAGCAGTCCTGATCCTTCGGGGGCCAACGTCCTGACTTTC
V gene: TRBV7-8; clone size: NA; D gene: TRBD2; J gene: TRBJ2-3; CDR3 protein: CASSPQTSSGTDTQYF; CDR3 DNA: TGTGCCAGCAGCCCCCAGACTAGCAGTGGCACAGATACGCAGTATTTT
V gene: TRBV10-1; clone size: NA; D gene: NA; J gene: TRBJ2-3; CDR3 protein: CASSGGDTQYF; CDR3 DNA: TGCGCCAGCAGCGGCGGGGATACGCAGTATTTT
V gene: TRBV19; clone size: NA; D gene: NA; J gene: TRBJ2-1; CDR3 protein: CASSISVSYNEQFF; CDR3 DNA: TGTGCCAGTAGTATATCAGTTTCCTACAATGAGCAGTTCTTC
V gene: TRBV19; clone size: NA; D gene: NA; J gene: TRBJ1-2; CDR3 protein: CASTGSGYGYTF; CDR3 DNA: TGTGCCAGCACCGGGTCCGGCTATGGCTACACCTTC
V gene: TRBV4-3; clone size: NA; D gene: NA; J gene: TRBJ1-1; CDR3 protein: CASSEDTLNTEAFF; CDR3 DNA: TGCGCCAGCAGTGAGGACACGTTGAACACTGAAGCTTTCTTT
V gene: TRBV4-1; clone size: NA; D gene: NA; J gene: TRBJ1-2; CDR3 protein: CASSSAPGTASRGYTF; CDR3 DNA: TGCGCCAGCAGCTCGGCACCAGGTACAGCGAGCCGTGGCTACACCTTC
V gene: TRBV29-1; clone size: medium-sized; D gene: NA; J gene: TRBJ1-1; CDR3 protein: CSVGRGNTEAFF; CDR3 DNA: TGCAGCGTTGGGAGGGGGAACACTGAAGCTTTCTTT
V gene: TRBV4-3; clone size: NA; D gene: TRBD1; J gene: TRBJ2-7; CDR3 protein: CASSHGQGGKNEQYF; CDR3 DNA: TGCGCCAGCAGCCACGGACAGGGGGGAAAGAACGAGCAGTACTTC
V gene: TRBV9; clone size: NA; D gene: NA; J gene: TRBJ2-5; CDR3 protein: CASSVGGSRSQETQYF; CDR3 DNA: TGTGCCAGCAGCGTAGGTGGGTCCCGGTCCCAAGAGACCCAGTACTTC
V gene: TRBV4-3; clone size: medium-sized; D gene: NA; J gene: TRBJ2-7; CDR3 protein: CASSQGGPRDEQYF; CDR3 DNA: TGCGCCAGCAGCCAGGGGGGACCTAGGGACGAGCAGTACTTC
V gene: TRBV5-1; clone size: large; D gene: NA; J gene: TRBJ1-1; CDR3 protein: CASSPREGRTEAFF; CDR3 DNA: TGCGCCAGCAGCCCCAGGGAGGGGCGAACTGAAGCTTTCTTT
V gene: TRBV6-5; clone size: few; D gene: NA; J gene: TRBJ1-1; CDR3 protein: CASSSGFRETEAFF; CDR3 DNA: TGTGCCAGCAGTTCAGGGTTCCGGGAGACTGAAGCTTTCTTT
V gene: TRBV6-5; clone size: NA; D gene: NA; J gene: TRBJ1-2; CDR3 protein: CASSSFLTAGYTF; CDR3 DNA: TGTGCCAGCAGCTCCTTCTTGACAGCTGGCTACACCTTC
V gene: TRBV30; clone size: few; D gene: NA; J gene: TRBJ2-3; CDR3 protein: CAWSRAGATVTDTQYF; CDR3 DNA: TGTGCCTGGAGTCGGGCGGGCGCCACGGTCACAGATACGCAGTATTTT
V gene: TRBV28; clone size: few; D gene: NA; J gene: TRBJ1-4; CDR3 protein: CASSFALDINEKLFF; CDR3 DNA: TGTGCCAGCAGTTTCGCGCTTGACATTAACGAAAAACTGTTTTTT
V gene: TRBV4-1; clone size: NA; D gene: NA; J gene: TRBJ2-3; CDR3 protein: CASSQEKFGGTDTQYF; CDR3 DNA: TGCGCCAGCAGCCAAGAGAAGTTCGGAGGCACAGATACGCAGTATTTT
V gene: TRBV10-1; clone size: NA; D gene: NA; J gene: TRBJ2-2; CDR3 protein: CASSESYQSVGELFF; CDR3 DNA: TGCGCCAGCAGTGAGTCGTACCAATCTGTCGGGGAGCTGTTTTTT
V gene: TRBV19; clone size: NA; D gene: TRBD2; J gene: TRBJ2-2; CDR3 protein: CASSTSGGLTITGELFF; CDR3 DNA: TGTGCCAGTAGTACTAGCGGGGGTTTAACTATCACCGGGGAGCTGTTTTTT
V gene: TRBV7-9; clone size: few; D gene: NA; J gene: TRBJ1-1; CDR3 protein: CASSFGGSTEAFF; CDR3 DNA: TGTGCCAGCAGCTTCGGGGGGAGTACTGAAGCTTTCTTT
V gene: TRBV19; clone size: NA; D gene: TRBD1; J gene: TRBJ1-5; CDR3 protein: CASETGRNQPQHF; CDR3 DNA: TGTGCCAGTGAGACAGGGAGGAATCAGCCCCAGCATTTT
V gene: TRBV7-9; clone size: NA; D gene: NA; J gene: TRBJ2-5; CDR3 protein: CASSLARAAYQETQYF; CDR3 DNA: TGTGCCAGCAGCTTAGCGCGGGCGGCGTACCAAGAGACCCAGTACTTC
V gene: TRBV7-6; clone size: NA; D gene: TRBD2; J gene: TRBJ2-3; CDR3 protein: CASSTGLAGASTDTQYF; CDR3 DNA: TGTGCCAGCAGCACCGGACTAGCGGGGGCCAGCACAGATACGCAGTATTTT
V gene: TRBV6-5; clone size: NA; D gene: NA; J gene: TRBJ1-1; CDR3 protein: CASSYRREGNTEAFF; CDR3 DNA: TGTGCCAGCAGTTACCGGCGGGAGGGGAACACTGAAGCTTTCTTT
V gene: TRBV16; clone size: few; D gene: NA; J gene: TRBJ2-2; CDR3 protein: CASSQSANGELFF; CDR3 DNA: TGTGCCAGCAGCCAATCGGCAAACGGGGAGCTGTTTTTT
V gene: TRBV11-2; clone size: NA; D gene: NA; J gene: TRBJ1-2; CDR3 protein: CASSNGQNYGYTF; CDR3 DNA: TGTGCCAGCAGCAATGGTCAAAACTATGGCTACACCTTC
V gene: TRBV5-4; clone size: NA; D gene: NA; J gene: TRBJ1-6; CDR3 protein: CASSLWGSDSPLHF; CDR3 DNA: TGTGCCAGCAGCCTATGGGGAAGCGATTCACCCCTCCACTTT
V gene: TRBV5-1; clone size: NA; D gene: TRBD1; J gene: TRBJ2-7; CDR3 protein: CASSEQGDSYEQYF; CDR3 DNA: TGCGCCAGCAGCGAACAGGGGGACTCCTACGAGCAGTACTTC
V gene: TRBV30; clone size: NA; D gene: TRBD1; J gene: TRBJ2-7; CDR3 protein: CAWSGVGGYYEQYF; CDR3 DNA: TGTGCCTGGAGTGGTGTAGGGGGCTACTACGAGCAGTACTTC
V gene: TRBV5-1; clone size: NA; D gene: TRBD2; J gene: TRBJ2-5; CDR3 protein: CASRAGGQETQYF; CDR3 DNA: TGCGCCAGCAGGGCGGGGGGGCAAGAGACCCAGTACTTC
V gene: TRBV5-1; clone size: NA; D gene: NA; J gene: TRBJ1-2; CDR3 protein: CASSLNEGSDGYTF; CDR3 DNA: TGCGCCAGCAGCTTGAATGAAGGGAGCGATGGCTACACCTTC
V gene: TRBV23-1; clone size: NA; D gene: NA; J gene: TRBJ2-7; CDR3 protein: CASSPGAAQYF; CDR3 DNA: TGCGCCAGCAGTCCGGGGGCGGCGCAGTACTTC
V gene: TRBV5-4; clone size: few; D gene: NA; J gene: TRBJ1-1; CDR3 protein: CASSSNTEAFF; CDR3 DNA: TGTGCCAGCAGCTCGAACACTGAAGCTTTCTTT
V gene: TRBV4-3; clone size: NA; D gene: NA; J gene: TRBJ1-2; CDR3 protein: CASSQDLTAGYTF; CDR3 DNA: TGCGCCAGCAGCCAAGATCTAACTGCTGGCTACACCTTC
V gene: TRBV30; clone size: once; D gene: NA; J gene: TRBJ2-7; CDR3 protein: CAWSPKGGLAYEQYF; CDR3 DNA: TGTGCCTGGAGTCCCAAGGGGGGGTTGGCCTACGAGCAGTACTTC
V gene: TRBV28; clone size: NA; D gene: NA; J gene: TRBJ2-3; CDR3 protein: CASGSGGARGDTQYF; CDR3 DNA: TGTGCCAGCGGTAGTGGGGGGGCACGAGGAGATACGCAGTATTTT
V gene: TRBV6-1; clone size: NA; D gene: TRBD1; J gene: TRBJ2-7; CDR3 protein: CASSAGTAKQYF; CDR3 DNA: TGTGCCAGCAGCGCCGGGACAGCCAAGCAGTACTTC
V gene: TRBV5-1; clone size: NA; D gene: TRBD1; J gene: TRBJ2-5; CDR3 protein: CASSGGTGGYQETQYF; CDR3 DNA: TGCGCCAGCAGCGGAGGGACAGGGGGCTATCAAGAGACCCAGTACTTC
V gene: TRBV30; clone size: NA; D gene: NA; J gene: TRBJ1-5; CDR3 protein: CASSGFSGQPQHF; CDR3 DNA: TGTGCCTCCTCGGGCTTCTCGGGTCAGCCCCAGCATTTT
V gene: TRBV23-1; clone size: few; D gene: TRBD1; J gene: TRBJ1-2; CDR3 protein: CASSQFGTAANYGYTF; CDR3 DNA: TGCGCCAGCAGTCAATTTGGGACAGCAGCTAACTATGGCTACACCTTC
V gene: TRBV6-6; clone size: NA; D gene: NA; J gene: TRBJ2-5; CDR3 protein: CASSYDPRGARETQYF; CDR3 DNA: TGTGCCAGCAGTTACGATCCTAGGGGCGCGAGGGAGACCCAGTACTTC
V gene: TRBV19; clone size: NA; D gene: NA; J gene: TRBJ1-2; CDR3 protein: CASSIDVRYGYTF; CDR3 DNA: TGTGCCAGTAGTATAGATGTAAGGTATGGCTACACCTTC
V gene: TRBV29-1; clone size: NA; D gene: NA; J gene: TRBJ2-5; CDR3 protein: CSVRPGPGGETQYF; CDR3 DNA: TGCAGCGTCCGACCGGGACCGGGCGGCGAGACCCAGTACTTC
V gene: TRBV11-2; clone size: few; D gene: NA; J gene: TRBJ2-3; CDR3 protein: CASSLSVLRTDTQYF; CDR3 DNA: TGTGCCAGCAGCTTATCCGTCTTGCGCACAGATACGCAGTATTTT
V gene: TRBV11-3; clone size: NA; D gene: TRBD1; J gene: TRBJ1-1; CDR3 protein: CASSTRDREEAFF; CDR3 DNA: TGTGCCAGCAGCACCCGGGACAGGGAAGAAGCTTTCTTT
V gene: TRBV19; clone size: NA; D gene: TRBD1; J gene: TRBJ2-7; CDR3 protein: CASSGFGGQGTEQYF; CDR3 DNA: TGTGCCAGTAGTGGGTTCGGGGGACAGGGAACCGAGCAGTACTTC
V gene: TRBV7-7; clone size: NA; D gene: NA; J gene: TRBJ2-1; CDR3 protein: CASSLVPYNEQFF; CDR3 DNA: TGTGCCAGCAGCTTAGTCCCATACAATGAGCAGTTCTTC
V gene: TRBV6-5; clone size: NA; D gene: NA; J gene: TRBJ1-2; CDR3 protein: CASSNSYGYTF; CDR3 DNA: TGTGCCAGCTCCAACAGCTATGGCTACACCTTC